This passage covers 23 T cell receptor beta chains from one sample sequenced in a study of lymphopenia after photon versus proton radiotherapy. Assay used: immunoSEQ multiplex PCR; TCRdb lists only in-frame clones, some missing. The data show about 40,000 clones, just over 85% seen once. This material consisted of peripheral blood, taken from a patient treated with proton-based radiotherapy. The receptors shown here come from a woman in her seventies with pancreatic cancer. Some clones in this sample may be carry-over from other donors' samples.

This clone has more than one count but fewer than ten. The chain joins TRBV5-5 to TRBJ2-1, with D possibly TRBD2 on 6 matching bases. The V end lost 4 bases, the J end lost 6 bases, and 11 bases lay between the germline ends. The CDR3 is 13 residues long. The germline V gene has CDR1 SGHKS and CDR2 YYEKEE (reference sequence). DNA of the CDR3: TGTGCCAGCAGCCCCGGGACTCTCAATGAGCAGTTCTTC. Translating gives CASSPGTLNEQFF. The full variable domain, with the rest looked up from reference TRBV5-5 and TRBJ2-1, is DAGVTQSPTHLIKTRGQQVTLRCSPISGHKSVSWYQQVLGQGPQFIFQYYEKEERGRGNFPDRFSARQFPNYSSELNVNALLLGDSALYLCASSPGTLNEQFFGPGTRLTVL.

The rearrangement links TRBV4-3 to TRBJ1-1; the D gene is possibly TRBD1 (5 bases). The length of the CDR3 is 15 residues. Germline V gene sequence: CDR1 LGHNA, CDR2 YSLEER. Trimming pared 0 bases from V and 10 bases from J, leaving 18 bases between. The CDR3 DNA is TGCGCCAGCAGCCAAGATCGGGCAGGACGTGGGGGAGCTTTCTTT. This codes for CASSQDRAGRGGAFF.

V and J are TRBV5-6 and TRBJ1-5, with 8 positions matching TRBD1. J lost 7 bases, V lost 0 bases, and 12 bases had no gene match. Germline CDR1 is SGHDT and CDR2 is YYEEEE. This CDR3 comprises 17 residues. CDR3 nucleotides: TGTGCCAGCAGCTTGGGCAGGGGGCGAGGATTGTACCAGCCCCAGCATTTT. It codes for CASSLGRGRGLYQPQHF.

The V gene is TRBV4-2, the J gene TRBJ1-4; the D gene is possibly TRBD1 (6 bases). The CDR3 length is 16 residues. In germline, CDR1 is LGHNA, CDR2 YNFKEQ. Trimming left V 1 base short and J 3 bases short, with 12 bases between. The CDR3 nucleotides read TGTGCCAGCAGCCAAGCGGGGGGCGAGGCTAATGAAAAACTGTTTTTT. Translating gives CASSQAGGEANEKLFF.

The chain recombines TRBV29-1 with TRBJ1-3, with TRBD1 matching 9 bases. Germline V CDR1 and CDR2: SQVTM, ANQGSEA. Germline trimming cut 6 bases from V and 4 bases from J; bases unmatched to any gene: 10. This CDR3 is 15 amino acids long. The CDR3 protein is CSVVTGGPIGNTIYF. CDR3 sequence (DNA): TGCAGCGTCGTAACAGGGGGCCCTATAGGAAACACCATATATTTT.

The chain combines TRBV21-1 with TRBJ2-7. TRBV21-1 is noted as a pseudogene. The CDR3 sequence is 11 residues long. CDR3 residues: CASSDQYEQYF. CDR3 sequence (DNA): TGTGCCAGCAGCGACCAATACGAGCAGTACTTC.

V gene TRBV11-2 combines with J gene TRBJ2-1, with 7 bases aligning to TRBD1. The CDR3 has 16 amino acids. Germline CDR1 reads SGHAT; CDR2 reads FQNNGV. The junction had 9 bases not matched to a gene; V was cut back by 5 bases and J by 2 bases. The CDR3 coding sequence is TGTGCCAGCAGCCAAATCCAGGGGGAACCCTACAATGAGCAGTTCTTC. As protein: CASSQIQGEPYNEQFF.

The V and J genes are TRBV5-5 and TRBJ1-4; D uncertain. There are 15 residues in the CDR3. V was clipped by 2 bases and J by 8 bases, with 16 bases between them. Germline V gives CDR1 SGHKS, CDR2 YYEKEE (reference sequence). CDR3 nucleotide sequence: TGTGCCAGCAGCTTATCAGGCGGAGGACTGGAAAAACTGTTTTTT. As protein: CASSLSGGGLEKLFF.

CDR3: CAWSGTYEKLFF. The CDR3 nucleotides read TGTGCCTGGTCTGGGACTTATGAAAAACTGTTTTTT. This rearrangement joins TRBV30 to TRBJ1-4, with D maybe TRBD1 (5 bases). Germline values: CDR1 GTSNPN, CDR2 SVGIG (reference sequence). Trimming took off 5 bases at V and 6 bases at J, with 10 bases between the two ends. The CDR3 loop spans 12 amino acids.

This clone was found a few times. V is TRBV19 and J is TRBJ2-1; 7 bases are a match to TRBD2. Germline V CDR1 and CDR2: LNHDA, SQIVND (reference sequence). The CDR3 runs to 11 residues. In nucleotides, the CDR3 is TGTTCTAGCGGCATAAACAATGAGCAGTTCTTC. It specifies CSSGINNEQFF.

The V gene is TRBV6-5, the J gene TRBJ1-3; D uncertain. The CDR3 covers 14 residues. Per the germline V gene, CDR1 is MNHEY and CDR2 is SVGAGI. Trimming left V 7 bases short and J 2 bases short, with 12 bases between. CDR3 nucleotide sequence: TGTGCCAGCACCCACCGGGAGGCTGGAAACACCATATATTTT. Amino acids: CASTHREAGNTIYF.

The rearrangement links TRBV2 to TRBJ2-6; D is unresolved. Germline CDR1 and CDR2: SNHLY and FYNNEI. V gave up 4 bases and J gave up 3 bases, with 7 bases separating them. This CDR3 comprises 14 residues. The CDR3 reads CASSGAGGANVLTF. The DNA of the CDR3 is TGTGCCAGCAGTGGGGCTGGTGGGGCCAACGTCCTGACTTTC.

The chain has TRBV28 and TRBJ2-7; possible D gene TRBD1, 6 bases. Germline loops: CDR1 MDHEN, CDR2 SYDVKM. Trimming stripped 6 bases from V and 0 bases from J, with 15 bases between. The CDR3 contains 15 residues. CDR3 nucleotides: TGTGCCAGCAGGACTTCCGGGACAAACTCCTACGAGCAGTACTTC. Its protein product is CASRTSGTNSYEQYF.

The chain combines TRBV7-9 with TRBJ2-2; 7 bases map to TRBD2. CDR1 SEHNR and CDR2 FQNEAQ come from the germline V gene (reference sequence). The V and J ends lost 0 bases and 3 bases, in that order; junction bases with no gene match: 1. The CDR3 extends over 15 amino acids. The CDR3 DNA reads TGTGCCAGCAGCTTAGCGGCGGGGGACACCGGGGAGCTGTTTTTT. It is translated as CASSLAAGDTGELFF.

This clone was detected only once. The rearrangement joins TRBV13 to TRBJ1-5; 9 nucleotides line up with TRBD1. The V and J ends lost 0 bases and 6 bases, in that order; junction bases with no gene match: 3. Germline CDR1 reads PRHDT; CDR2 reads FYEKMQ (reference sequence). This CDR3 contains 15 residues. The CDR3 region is CASSLGTGGSQPQHF. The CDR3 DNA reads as TGTGCCAGCAGCTTAGGGACAGGGGGAAGTCAGCCCCAGCATTTT. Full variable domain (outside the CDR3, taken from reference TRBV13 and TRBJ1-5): AAGVIQSPRHLIKEKRETATLKCYPIPRHDTVYWYQQGPGQDPQFLISFYEKMQSDKGSIPDRFSAQQFSDYHSELNMSSLELGDSALYFCASSLGTGGSQPQHFGDGTRLSIL.

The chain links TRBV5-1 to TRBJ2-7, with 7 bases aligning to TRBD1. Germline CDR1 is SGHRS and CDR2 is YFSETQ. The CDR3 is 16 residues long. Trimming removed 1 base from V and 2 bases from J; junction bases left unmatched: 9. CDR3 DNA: TGCGCCAGCAGCTTGTTGGGGGACAGTTGGGCCTACGAGCAGTACTTC. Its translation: CASSLLGDSWAYEQYF.

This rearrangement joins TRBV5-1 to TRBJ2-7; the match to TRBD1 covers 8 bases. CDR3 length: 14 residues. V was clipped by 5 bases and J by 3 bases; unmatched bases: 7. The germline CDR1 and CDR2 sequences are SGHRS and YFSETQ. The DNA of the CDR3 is TGCGCCAGCAGAAGGGGGACAGGTAACTACGAGCAGTACTTC. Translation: CASRRGTGNYEQYF.

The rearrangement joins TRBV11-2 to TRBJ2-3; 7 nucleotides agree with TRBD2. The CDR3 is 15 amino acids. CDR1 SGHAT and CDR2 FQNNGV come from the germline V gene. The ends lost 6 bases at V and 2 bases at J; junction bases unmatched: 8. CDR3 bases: TGTGCCAGCAGTCCTGTAAGCGGGATCACAGATACGCAGTATTTT. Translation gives CASSPVSGITDTQYF.

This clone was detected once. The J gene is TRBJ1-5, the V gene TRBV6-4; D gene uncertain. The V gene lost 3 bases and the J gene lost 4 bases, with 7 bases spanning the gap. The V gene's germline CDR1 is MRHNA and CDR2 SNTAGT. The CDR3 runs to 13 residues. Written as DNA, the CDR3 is TGTGCCAGCAGTGAGGGAGTAAATCAGCCCCAGCATTTT. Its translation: CASSEGVNQPQHF.

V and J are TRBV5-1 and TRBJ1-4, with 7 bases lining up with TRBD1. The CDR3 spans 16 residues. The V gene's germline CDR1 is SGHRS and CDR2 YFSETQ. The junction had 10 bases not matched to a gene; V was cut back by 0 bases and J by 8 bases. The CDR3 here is CASSLGNRGSEEKLFF. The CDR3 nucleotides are TGCGCCAGCAGCTTGGGAAACAGGGGTTCGGAAGAAAAACTGTTTTTT.

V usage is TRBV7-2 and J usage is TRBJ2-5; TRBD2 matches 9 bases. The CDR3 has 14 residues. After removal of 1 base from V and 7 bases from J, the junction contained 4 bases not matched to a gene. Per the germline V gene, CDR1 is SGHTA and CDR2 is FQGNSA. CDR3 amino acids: CASSLGLADWTQYF. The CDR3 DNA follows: TGTGCCAGCAGCTTAGGACTAGCGGACTGGACCCAGTACTTC.

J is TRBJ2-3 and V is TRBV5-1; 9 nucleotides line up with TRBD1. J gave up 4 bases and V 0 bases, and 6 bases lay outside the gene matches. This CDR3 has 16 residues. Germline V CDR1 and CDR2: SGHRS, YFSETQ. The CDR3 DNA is TGCGCCAGCAGCTTGGGTACAGGGGGCTCCGCAGATACGCAGTATTTT. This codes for CASSLGTGGSADTQYF.

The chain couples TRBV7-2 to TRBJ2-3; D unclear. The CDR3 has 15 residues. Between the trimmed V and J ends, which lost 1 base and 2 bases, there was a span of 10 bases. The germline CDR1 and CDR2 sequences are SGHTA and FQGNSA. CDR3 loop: CASSLGYGVTDTQYF. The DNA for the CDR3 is TGTGCCAGCAGCTTAGGCTACGGTGTCACAGATACGCAGTATTTT.